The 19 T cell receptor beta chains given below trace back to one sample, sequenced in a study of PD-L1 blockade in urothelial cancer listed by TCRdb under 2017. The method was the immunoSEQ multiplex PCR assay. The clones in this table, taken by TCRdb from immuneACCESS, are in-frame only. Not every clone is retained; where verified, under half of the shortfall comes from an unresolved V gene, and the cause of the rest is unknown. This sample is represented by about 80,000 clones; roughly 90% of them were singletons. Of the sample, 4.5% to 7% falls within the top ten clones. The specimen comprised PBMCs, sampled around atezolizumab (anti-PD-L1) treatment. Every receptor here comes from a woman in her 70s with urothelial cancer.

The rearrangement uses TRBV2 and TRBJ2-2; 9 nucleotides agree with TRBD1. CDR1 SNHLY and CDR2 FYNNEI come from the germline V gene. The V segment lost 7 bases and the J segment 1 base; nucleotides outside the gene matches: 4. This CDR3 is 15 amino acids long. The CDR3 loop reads CASTGTGLNTGELFF. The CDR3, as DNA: TGTGCCAGCACCGGGACAGGGCTGAACACCGGGGAGCTGTTTTTT.

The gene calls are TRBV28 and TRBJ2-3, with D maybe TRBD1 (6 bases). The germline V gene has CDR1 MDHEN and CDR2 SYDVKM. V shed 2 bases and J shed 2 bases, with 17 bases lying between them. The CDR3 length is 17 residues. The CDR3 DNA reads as TGTGCCAGCAGTTTAAACCGGGACACGAGGGTCACAGATACGCAGTATTTT. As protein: CASSLNRDTRVTDTQYF.

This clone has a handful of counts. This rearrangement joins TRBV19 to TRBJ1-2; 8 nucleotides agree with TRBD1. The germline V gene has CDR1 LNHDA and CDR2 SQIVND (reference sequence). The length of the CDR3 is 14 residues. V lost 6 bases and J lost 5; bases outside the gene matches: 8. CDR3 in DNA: TGTGCCAGTAGGGATCGACAGGGGAGGTATGGCTACACCTTC. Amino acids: CASRDRQGRYGYTF. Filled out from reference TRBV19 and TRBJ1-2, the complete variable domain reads DGGITQSPKYLFRKEGQNVTLSCEQNLNHDAMYWYRQDPGQGLRLIYYSQIVNDFQKGDIAEGYSVSREKKESFPLTVTSAQKNPTAFYLCASRDRQGRYGYTFGSGTRLTVV.

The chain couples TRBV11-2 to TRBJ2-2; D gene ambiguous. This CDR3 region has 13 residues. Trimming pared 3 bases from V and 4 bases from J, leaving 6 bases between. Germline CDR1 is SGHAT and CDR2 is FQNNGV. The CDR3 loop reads CASSFQVTGELFF. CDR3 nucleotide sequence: TGTGCCAGCAGCTTTCAGGTCACCGGGGAGCTGTTTTTT.

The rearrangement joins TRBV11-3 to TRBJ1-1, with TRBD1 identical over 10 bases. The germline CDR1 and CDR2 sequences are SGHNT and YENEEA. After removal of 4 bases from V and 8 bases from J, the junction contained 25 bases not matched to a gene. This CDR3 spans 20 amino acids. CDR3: CASSSKPGRALKGQGKEAFF. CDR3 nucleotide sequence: TGTGCCAGCAGCTCCAAACCGGGCCGGGCGTTGAAGGGACAGGGGAAAGAAGCTTTCTTT.

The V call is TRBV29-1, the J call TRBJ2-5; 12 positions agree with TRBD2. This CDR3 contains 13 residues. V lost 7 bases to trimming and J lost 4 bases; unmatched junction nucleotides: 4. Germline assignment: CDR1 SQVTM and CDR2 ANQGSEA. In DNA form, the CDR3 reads TGCAGCGGACTAGCGGGAGCGACAGAGACCCAGTACTTC. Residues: CSGLAGATETQYF.

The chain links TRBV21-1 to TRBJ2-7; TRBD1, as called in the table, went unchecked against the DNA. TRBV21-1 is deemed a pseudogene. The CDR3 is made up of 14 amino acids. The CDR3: CASSPSTGGYEQYF. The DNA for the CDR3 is TGTGCCAGCAGCCCATCCACAGGGGGCTACGAGCAGTACTTC.

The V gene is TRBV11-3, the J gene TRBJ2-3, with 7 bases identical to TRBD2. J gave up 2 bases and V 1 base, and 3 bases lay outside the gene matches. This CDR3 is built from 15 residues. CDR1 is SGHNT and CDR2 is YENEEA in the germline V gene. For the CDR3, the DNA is TGTGCCAGCAGCTTAGCCGGGAGGACCACAGATACGCAGTATTTT. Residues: CASSLAGRTTDTQYF. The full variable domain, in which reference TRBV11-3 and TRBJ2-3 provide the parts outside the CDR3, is EAGVVQSPRYKIIEKKQPVAFWCNPISGHNTLYWYLQNLGQGPELLIRYENEEAVDDSQLPKDRFSAERLKGVDSTLKIQPAELGDSAVYLCASSLAGRTTDTQYFGPGTRLTVL.

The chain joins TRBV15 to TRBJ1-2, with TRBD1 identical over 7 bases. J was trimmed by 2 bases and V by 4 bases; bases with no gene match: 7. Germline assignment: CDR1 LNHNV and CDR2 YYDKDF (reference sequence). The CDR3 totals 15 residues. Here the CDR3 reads CATSKVQGSNYGYTF. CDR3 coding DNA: TGTGCCACCAGCAAAGTACAGGGGTCAAACTATGGCTACACCTTC.

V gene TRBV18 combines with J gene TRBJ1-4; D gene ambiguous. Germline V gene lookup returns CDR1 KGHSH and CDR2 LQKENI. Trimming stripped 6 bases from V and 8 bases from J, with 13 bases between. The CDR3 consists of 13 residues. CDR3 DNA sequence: TGTGCCAGCTCGTCAGGCAGCGGGGAAAAACTGTTTTTT. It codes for CASSSGSGEKLFF.

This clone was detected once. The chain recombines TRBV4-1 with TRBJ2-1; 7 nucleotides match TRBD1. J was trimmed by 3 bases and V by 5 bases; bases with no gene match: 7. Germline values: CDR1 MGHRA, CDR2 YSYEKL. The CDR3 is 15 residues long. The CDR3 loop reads CASSETTGYYNEQFF. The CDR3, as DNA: TGCGCCAGCAGCGAAACGACAGGGTACTACAATGAGCAGTTCTTC.

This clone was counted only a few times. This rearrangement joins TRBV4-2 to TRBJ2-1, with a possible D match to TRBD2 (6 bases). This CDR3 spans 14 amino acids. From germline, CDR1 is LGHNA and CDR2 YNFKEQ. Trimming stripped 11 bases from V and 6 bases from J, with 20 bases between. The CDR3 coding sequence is TGTGCCCCCCGGGCCGGGACTCGACGCAATGAGCAGTTCTTC. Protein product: CAPRAGTRRNEQFF.

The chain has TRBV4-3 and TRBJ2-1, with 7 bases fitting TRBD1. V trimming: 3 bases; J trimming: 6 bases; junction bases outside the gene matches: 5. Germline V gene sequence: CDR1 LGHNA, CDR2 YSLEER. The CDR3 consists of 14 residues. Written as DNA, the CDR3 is TGCGCCAGCAGCCAGTTTCACAGGGGCAATGAGCAGTTCTTC. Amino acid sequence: CASSQFHRGNEQFF.

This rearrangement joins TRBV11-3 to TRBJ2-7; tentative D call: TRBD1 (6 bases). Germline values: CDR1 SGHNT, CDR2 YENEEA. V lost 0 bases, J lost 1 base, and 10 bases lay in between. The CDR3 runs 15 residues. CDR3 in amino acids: CASSLDTGQSYEQYF. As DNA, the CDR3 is TGTGCCAGCAGCTTAGACACAGGACAGTCCTACGAGCAGTACTTC.

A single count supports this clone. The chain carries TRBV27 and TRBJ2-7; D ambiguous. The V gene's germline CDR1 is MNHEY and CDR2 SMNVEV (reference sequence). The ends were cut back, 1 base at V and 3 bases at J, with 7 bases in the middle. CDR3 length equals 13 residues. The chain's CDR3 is CASSLFGGYEQYF. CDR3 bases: TGTGCCAGCAGTTTATTCGGTGGCTACGAGCAGTACTTC.

As DNA, the CDR3 is TGCGCCAGCAGCTGGCGGGAGGGAACTAATGAAAAACTGTTTTTT. Residues: CASSWREGTNEKLFF. The chain uses TRBV5-1 and TRBJ1-4, with D unresolved. Looked up from germline, CDR1 is SGHRS and CDR2 is YFSETQ. V shed 3 bases and J shed 1 base, with 10 bases lying between them. This CDR3 spans 15 amino acids.

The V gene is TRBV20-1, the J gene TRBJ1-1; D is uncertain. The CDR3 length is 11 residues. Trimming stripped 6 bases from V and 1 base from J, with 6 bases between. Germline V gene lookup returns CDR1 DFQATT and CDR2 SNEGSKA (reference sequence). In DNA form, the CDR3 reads TGCAGTGCAGCGCAGAACACTGAAGCTTTCTTT. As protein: CSAAQNTEAFF.

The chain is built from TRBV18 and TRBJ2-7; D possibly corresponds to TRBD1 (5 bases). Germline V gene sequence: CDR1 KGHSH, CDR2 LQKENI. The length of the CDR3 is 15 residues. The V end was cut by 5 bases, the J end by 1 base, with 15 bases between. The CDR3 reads CASSGNGARSYEQYF. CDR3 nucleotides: TGTGCCAGCTCAGGTAATGGGGCGAGGTCCTACGAGCAGTACTTC. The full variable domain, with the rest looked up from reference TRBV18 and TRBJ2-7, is NAGVMQNPRHLVRRRGQEARLRCSPMKGHSHVYWYRQLPEEGLKFMVYLQKENIIDESGMPKERFSAEFPKEGPSILRIQQVVRGDSAAYFCASSGNGARSYEQYFGPGTRLTVT.

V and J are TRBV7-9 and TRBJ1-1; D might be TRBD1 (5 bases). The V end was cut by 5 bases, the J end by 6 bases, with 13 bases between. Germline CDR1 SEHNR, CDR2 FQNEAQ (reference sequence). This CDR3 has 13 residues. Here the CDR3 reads CASSVASGAEAFF. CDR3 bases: TGTGCCAGCAGCGTTGCTTCGGGGGCTGAAGCTTTCTTT.